The table lists the clone carrying this T cell receptor beta chain with a count of one. Authors' analysis steps: How many nucleated cells were present was estimated from reference gene primer amplification. This table comes from immunoSEQ multiplex PCR, and its TCRdb copy is limited to in-frame clones, with some not included. The V and J calls and clone size were taken over from that table, and D and trimming were inferred from the DNA. The top ten hold about an eighth of the sample, which has around 55,000 clones, 90% seen once. The J segment lost 0 bases and the V segment lost 6 bases, leaving 7 bases of the junction unmatched. The germline V gene encodes CDR1 MNHEY and CDR2 SMNVEV (reference sequence). The CDR3 extends over 16 amino acids. The data belong to a study of blood T cell repertoires in COVID-19. Study as a whole: Donors in the United States, Italy and Spain gave samples during acute or convalescent COVID-19. Nucleic acid was either cDNA or gDNA, and it came from T cells, B-cell-depleted T cells, or PBMCs.

Material for sequencing was peripheral blood. This TCR was recovered from a human donor with active COVID-19. The donor label of this sample is uncertain. The chain combines TRBV27 with TRBJ2-1; 8 bases agree with TRBD1. The CDR3 protein is CASSLRTGSSYNEQFF. The CDR3, as DNA: TGTGCCAGCAGCCTCCGGACAGGGTCCTCCTACAATGAGCAGTTCTTC.